This T cell receptor (beta chain) emerged from a study of cytomegalovirus exposure and HLA in healthy donors. Overall study: It was reported in a later analysis that the 120 validation repertoires used the same platform as the roughly 640 first-cohort repertoires. Study-level points and caveats: Under in vitro conditions, three CMV-associated chains were confirmed as specific for CMV antigens. Most TCR sequences showed up rarely, but some public TCRs showed up in many donors. Reports showed the classifier diagnosing cytomegalovirus status with high specificity and sensitivity.

Comment on this clone: Its target is unknown.

This CDR3 contains 18 residues. From germline, CDR1 is LNHDA and CDR2 SQIVND (reference sequence). With 2 bases clipped from V and 3 bases from J, the junction kept 9 bases outside the gene matches. Measured with immunoSEQ multiplex PCR; TCRdb has only the in-frame clones, and not every one. The data show hundreds of thousands of clones, 70% to 90% seen once. The receptor comes from a young woman in good health and CMV-seronegative. This chain links TRBV19 with TRBJ2-2; 10 positions match TRBD2. Input material: PBMCs. Here the CDR3 DNA reads TGTGCCAGTAGTATACTCCCTCTAGCGGGGGCACACACCGGGGAGCTGTTTTTT. Translated, it gives CASSILPLAGAHTGELFF.